This TCR beta chain was identified during a study of blood T cell repertoires in COVID-19. Turning to the study itself: The United States, Italy and Spain were the sources of the acute and convalescent COVID-19 samples. Sources were T cells, B-cell-depleted T cells, or PBMCs; the material itself was cDNA or gDNA.

The protocol was immunoSEQ multiplex PCR, while the TCRdb copy is restricted to in-frame clones and leaves out a portion. The sample yields about 260,000 clones, 84% seen once. This clone was seen once. V lost 5 bases to trimming and J lost 3 bases; unmatched junction nucleotides: 7. The CDR3 has 15 residues. Germline loops: CDR1 MNHNY, CDR2 SVGAGI (reference sequence). This TCR was recovered from a man in his 60s with acute or convalescent COVID-19. The sequenced sample was peripheral blood. This chain links TRBV6-6 with TRBJ1-5, with TRBD1 identical over 7 bases. CDR3 protein: CASSETGIDNQPQHF. For the CDR3, the DNA is TGTGCCAGCAGTGAGACAGGGATTGACAATCAGCCCCAGCATTTT.